This is a list of T cell receptor beta chains from one sample in a study of T cell responses to AZD1222 COVID-19 vaccine. Measured with immunoSEQ multiplex PCR; TCRdb has only the in-frame clones, and not every one. The table shows approximately 150,000 clones, with over 75% occurring only once. The sequences come from peripheral blood, collected on day 0 of AZD1222 vaccination. These receptors came from an adult in good health. The CDR3 runs from the conserved cysteine through the conserved F or W. Some rows have no size entry. The others give once, few or many, or a class for an expanded clone.

v_gene: TRBV5-1
j_gene: TRBJ2-1
abundance: NA
len: 14
CDR3aa: CASSLRTSGDEQFF

v_gene: TRBV6-5
j_gene: TRBJ2-3
abundance: NA
len: 14
CDR3aa: CASSPGGAVDTQYF

v_gene: TRBV4-3
j_gene: TRBJ2-5
abundance: NA
len: 15
CDR3aa: CASSQSDRTLETQYF

v_gene: TRBV19
j_gene: TRBJ2-7
abundance: NA
len: 17
CDR3aa: CASSIGGGAGLSYEQYF

v_gene: TRBV27
j_gene: TRBJ2-2
abundance: NA
len: 14
CDR3aa: CASSSARVAGELFF

v_gene: TRBV5-3
j_gene: TRBJ1-2
abundance: NA
len: 15
CDR3aa: CARSTPGGENYGYTF

v_gene: TRBV2
j_gene: TRBJ2-7
abundance: NA
len: 13
CDR3aa: CASRADGTVRKYF

v_gene: TRBV3-1/TRBV3-2
j_gene: TRBJ1-2
abundance: NA
len: 11
CDR3aa: CASSQGYGYTF

v_gene: TRBV6-2/TRBV6-3
j_gene: TRBJ1-1
abundance: NA
len: 12
CDR3aa: CASSYGGSEAFF

v_gene: TRBV28
j_gene: TRBJ2-2
abundance: NA
len: 15
CDR3aa: CASSPEGQYTGELFF

v_gene: TRBV11-2
j_gene: TRBJ2-7
abundance: NA
len: 13
CDR3aa: CASEGGLSYEQYF

v_gene: TRBV30
j_gene: TRBJ1-2
abundance: NA
len: 11
CDR3aa: CAQGQNYGYTF

v_gene: TRBV12-3/TRBV12-4
j_gene: TRBJ1-5
abundance: NA
len: 13
CDR3aa: CASRTGGNQPQHF

v_gene: TRBV11-2
j_gene: TRBJ1-6
abundance: NA
len: 14
CDR3aa: CASSFFQGNSPLHF

v_gene: TRBV7-9
j_gene: TRBJ2-3
abundance: NA
len: 14
CDR3aa: CAIRRGFSTDTQYF

v_gene: TRBV4-2
j_gene: TRBJ2-7
abundance: NA
len: 15
CDR3aa: CASSQGGQGSVEQYF

v_gene: TRBV19
j_gene: TRBJ1-1
abundance: NA
len: 16
CDR3aa: CASSLREGLGNTEAFF

v_gene: TRBV15
j_gene: TRBJ1-2
abundance: once
len: 14
CDR3aa: CATSRDGGSYGYTF

v_gene: TRBV18
j_gene: TRBJ2-5
abundance: NA
len: 13
CDR3aa: CASSPGGRETQYF

v_gene: TRBV18
j_gene: TRBJ1-6
abundance: NA
len: 17
CDR3aa: CASSPVRTGVSNSPLHF

v_gene: TRBV11-3
j_gene: TRBJ2-2
abundance: once
len: 14
CDR3aa: CASSKDPSPGELFF

v_gene: TRBV6-5
j_gene: TRBJ1-5
abundance: NA
len: 13
CDR3aa: CASSSDRTGPQHF

v_gene: TRBV6-5
j_gene: TRBJ1-4
abundance: NA
len: 15
CDR3aa: CASSQINLGDEKLFF

v_gene: TRBV13
j_gene: TRBJ2-3
abundance: NA
len: 18
CDR3aa: CASSSRLAGGVRADTQYF

v_gene: TRBV4-2
j_gene: TRBJ1-5
abundance: few
len: 16
CDR3aa: CASSQDAPPGLGPQHF

v_gene: TRBV5-6
j_gene: TRBJ2-7
abundance: NA
len: 18
CDR3aa: CASSRGGLAGGRSYEQYF

v_gene: TRBV6-5
j_gene: TRBJ2-7
abundance: NA
len: 15
CDR3aa: CASSYSRAPTYEQYF

v_gene: TRBV6-2/TRBV6-3
j_gene: TRBJ2-3
abundance: once
len: 15
CDR3aa: CASSYDTRSADTQYF

v_gene: TRBV14
j_gene: TRBJ2-5
abundance: NA
len: 16
CDR3aa: CASSPQPSGGQETQYF

v_gene: TRBV3-1/TRBV3-2
j_gene: TRBJ1-3
abundance: NA
len: 14
CDR3aa: CASSPTDSGNTIYF

v_gene: TRBV6-5
j_gene: TRBJ1-1
abundance: few
len: 13
CDR3aa: CASSREVNTEAFF

v_gene: TRBV14
j_gene: TRBJ1-1
abundance: NA
len: 15
CDR3aa: CASSQRTGFNTEAFF

v_gene: TRBV6-5
j_gene: TRBJ1-1
abundance: NA
len: 12
CDR3aa: CATAWGGTEAFF

v_gene: TRBV4-3
j_gene: TRBJ2-5
abundance: few
len: 15
CDR3aa: CASSPLGGLQETQYF

v_gene: TRBV19
j_gene: TRBJ1-1
abundance: once
len: 11
CDR3aa: CASVGHTEAFF

v_gene: TRBV6-2/TRBV6-3
j_gene: TRBJ2-1
abundance: NA
len: 17
CDR3aa: CASSFRGLGSSYNEQFF

v_gene: TRBV29-1
j_gene: TRBJ1-2
abundance: NA
len: 12
CDR3aa: CSVAGVQVRYTF

v_gene: TRBV3-1/TRBV3-2
j_gene: TRBJ1-4
abundance: NA
len: 13
CDR3aa: CASSKGRNEKLFF

v_gene: TRBV7-9
j_gene: TRBJ2-6
abundance: NA
len: 17
CDR3aa: CASRPWTGDSGANVLTF

v_gene: TRBV18
j_gene: TRBJ2-7
abundance: NA
len: 15
CDR3aa: CASSPARQRTYEQYF

v_gene: TRBV5-4
j_gene: TRBJ2-1
abundance: NA
len: 16
CDR3aa: CASSLRSGTGMDEQFF

v_gene: TRBV7-9
j_gene: TRBJ2-5
abundance: NA
len: 15
CDR3aa: CASSFWGQGQETQYF

v_gene: TRBV27
j_gene: TRBJ2-5
abundance: NA
len: 14
CDR3aa: CASSLKGRGETQYF

v_gene: TRBV7-3
j_gene: TRBJ2-2
abundance: NA
len: 14
CDR3aa: CASSFLGDSGELFF

v_gene: TRBV19
j_gene: TRBJ2-2
abundance: NA
len: 15
CDR3aa: CASSRRGENTGELFF

v_gene: TRBV11-2
j_gene: TRBJ2-3
abundance: NA
len: 14
CDR3aa: CASSLPQQRDTQYF

v_gene: TRBV6-5
j_gene: TRBJ1-2
abundance: NA
len: 15
CDR3aa: CASSTPGQGTRGYTF

v_gene: TRBV25-1
j_gene: TRBJ2-1
abundance: NA
len: 15
CDR3aa: CASSDLRGARNEQFF

v_gene: TRBV19
j_gene: TRBJ1-1
abundance: NA
len: 14
CDR3aa: CASSPGRQNTEAFF

v_gene: TRBV2
j_gene: TRBJ1-1
abundance: NA
len: 11
CDR3aa: CASGRATEAFF

v_gene: TRBV20-1
j_gene: TRBJ2-5
abundance: NA
len: 10
CDR3aa: CSASRVEMHF

v_gene: TRBV2
j_gene: TRBJ1-1
abundance: few
len: 13
CDR3aa: CASQDRWNTEAFF

v_gene: TRBV5-4
j_gene: TRBJ2-3
abundance: NA
len: 15
CDR3aa: CASSSGTSGGDTQYF